These T cell receptor beta chains were read from a single sample in a study of blood T cell dynamics during melanoma immunotherapy. Generated by immunoSEQ multiplex PCR, the TCRdb table keeps only in-frame clones and is missing some. This table holds about 7,000 clones, roughly 77% found once. This specimen was blood, taken from a patient treated with checkpoint blockade. The receptors were gathered from a human donor with melanoma. The CDR3 runs from the conserved cysteine through the conserved F or W. Fields, in order: V gene, J gene, clone size, D gene, CDR3 protein, CDR3 DNA. D genes are given only for firm matches. Clone size appears in some rows only: once, few, many, or a class for an expanded clone.

>TRBV6-6|TRBJ1-1|few|-
CASSPESKFTEAFF
TGTGCCAGCAGTCCGGAAAGCAAATTCACTGAAGCTTTCTTT
>TRBV4-2|TRBJ1-1|-|TRBD1
CASSQAGQANTEAFF
TGTGCCAGCAGCCAAGCGGGACAGGCGAACACTGAAGCTTTCTTT
>TRBV18|TRBJ1-1|-|-
CASSLWTDTEAFF
TGTGCCAGCTCGCTTTGGACGGACACTGAAGCTTTCTTT
>TRBV6-1|TRBJ2-7|-|TRBD1
CASTTGVHEQYF
TGTGCCAGCACGACAGGGGTCCACGAGCAGTACTTC
>TRBV7-9|TRBJ1-1|-|TRBD1
CASSRDRGGTEAFF
TGTGCCAGCAGCAGGGACAGGGGCGGCACTGAAGCTTTCTTT
>TRBV5-5|TRBJ1-5|-|-
CASSLYHGNQPQHF
TGTGCCAGCAGCTTGTACCACGGCAATCAGCCCCAGCATTTT
>TRBV10-3|TRBJ2-3|-|TRBD2
CASSYILAGPTDTQYF
TGTGCCAGCAGTTACATCCTAGCGGGGCCAACAGATACGCAGTATTTT
>TRBV10-2|TRBJ1-3|-|-
CASSESGNPRPGNTIYF
TGCGCCAGCAGTGAGTCGGGCAACCCCAGGCCTGGAAACACCATATATTTT
>TRBV25-1|TRBJ1-6|-|-
CASSEPRGINSPLHF
TGTGCCAGCAGTGAGCCGAGGGGGATAAATTCACCCCTCCACTTT
>TRBV9|TRBJ1-5|-|-
CASSVEGNDPQHF
TGTGCCAGCAGCGTCGAGGGGAATGATCCCCAGCATTTT
>TRBV4-1|TRBJ1-1|-|-
CASSQGRGWDTEAFF
TGCGCCAGCAGCCAAGGAAGAGGATGGGACACTGAAGCTTTCTTT
>TRBV5-4|TRBJ2-7|-|-
CASSEEQGALDYEQYF
TGTGCCAGCAGCGAGGAACAGGGAGCTCTGGATTACGAGCAGTACTTC
>TRBV14|TRBJ2-1|-|-
CASSQAGHYNEQFF
TGTGCCAGCAGCCAAGCGGGACACTACAATGAGCAGTTCTTC
>TRBV12-5|TRBJ1-6|-|TRBD1
CASGLGQGNNSPLHF
TGTGCTAGTGGTTTGGGACAGGGGAATAATTCACCCCTCCACTTT
>TRBV6-5|TRBJ2-7|-|TRBD1
CASSSTGTGRWEQYF
TGTGCCAGCAGTAGTACCGGGACAGGTCGGTGGGAGCAGTACTTC
>TRBV19|TRBJ1-5|-|-
CASSMAPQGRYSNQPQHF
TGTGCCAGTAGTATGGCCCCACAGGGTAGGTATAGCAATCAGCCCCAGCATTTT
>TRBV13|TRBJ2-5|-|-
CASSLGGVAQETQYF
TGTGCCAGCAGCTTAGGCGGGGTGGCCCAAGAGACCCAGTACTTC
>TRBV11-1|TRBJ2-7|-|-
CASSLAPAGEQYF
TGTGCCAGCAGCTTAGCGCCGGCGGGCGAGCAGTACTTC
>TRBV28|TRBJ2-6|-|-
CASSFGQMSGANVLTF
TGTGCCAGCAGTTTCGGGCAGATGAGTGGGGCCAACGTCCTGACTTTC
>TRBV5-4|TRBJ2-7|-|-
CASSFADEQYF
TGTGCCAGCAGCTTCGCGGACGAGCAGTACTTC
>TRBV7-9|TRBJ1-6|-|TRBD1
CASSSDRADSPLHF
TGTGCCAGCAGCTCCGACAGGGCGGATTCACCCCTCCACTTT
>TRBV5-4|TRBJ1-1|-|-
CASSYYTGMNTEAFF
TGTGCCAGCAGCTATTACACGGGAATGAACACTGAAGCTTTCTTT
>TRBV27|TRBJ2-6|-|-
CASSLSGANVLTF
TGTGCCAGCAGTTTATCCGGGGCCAACGTCCTGACTTTC
>TRBV5-1|TRBJ2-1|-|TRBD2
CASSLLGTSVYNEQFF
TGCGCCAGCAGCTTGCTTGGGACTAGCGTATACAATGAGCAGTTCTTC
>TRBV11-2|TRBJ2-7|-|TRBD1
CASSLSAPGTGWFEQYF
TGTGCCAGCAGCTTAAGTGCTCCGGGGACAGGGTGGTTCGAGCAGTACTTC
>TRBV6-5|TRBJ1-1|once|-
CASSRIREGTEAFF
TGTGCCAGCAGTCGGATCAGGGAGGGAACTGAAGCTTTCTTT
>TRBV6-5|TRBJ2-7|once|TRBD1
CASSEGTENYEQYF
TGTGCCAGCAGTGAAGGGACAGAAAACTACGAGCAGTACTTC
>TRBV6-6|TRBJ1-5|-|TRBD1
CASRLDRGPQHF
TGTGCCAGCAGACTGGACAGGGGGCCCCAGCATTTT
>TRBV9|TRBJ2-3|-|-
CASSTSGKADTQYF
TGTGCCAGCAGCACTTCAGGGAAGGCAGATACGCAGTATTTT
>TRBV2|TRBJ2-1|once|TRBD1
CASSGGQGPYNEQFF
TGTGCCAGCAGTGGGGGACAGGGCCCCTACAATGAGCAGTTCTTC
>TRBV6-5|TRBJ2-1|-|-
CASRPPSSSYNEQFF
TGTGCCAGCAGGCCCCCTTCCAGCTCCTACAATGAGCAGTTCTTC
>TRBV19|TRBJ1-5|-|TRBD1
CASSREDRAGAPQHF
TGTGCCAGTAGTCGCGAGGACAGGGCCGGGGCGCCCCAGCATTTT
>TRBV5-4|TRBJ2-3|-|TRBD2
CASSPKRGGGDTQYF
TGTGCCAGCAGCCCCAAGCGGGGGGGCGGAGATACGCAGTATTTT
>TRBV28|TRBJ1-1|-|TRBD1
CASSLGDRGTEAFF
TGTGCCAGCAGTTTAGGGGACAGGGGCACTGAAGCTTTCTTT
>TRBV4-1|TRBJ2-7|-|-
CASSQVDLVAVNEQYF
TGCGCCAGCAGCCAAGTAGATCTCGTGGCAGTGAATGAGCAGTACTTC
>TRBV15|TRBJ2-2|-|-
CATSMESFTGELFF
TGTGCCACCAGCATGGAGAGCTTCACCGGGGAGCTGTTTTTT
>TRBV18|TRBJ1-3|few|TRBD1
CASSSTGARGNTIYF
TGTGCCAGCTCATCGACAGGGGCGAGAGGAAACACCATATATTTT
>TRBV5-5|TRBJ2-1|once|-
CASSLLSSYNEQFF
TGTGCCAGCAGCTTGCTGAGCTCCTACAATGAGCAGTTCTTC
>TRBV2|TRBJ2-7|-|-
CASSEPIRDEQYF
TGTGCCAGCAGTGAACCGATCAGGGACGAGCAGTACTTC
>TRBV2|TRBJ1-3|-|-
CASRGQDRNTIYF
TGTGCCAGCAGGGGGCAGGACCGAAACACCATATATTTT
>TRBV7-8|TRBJ1-4|-|-
CASSLVGAPNEKLFF
TGTGCCAGCAGCTTAGTGGGGGCCCCAAATGAAAAACTGTTTTTT
>TRBV28|TRBJ2-7|few|-
CASSYEGLDEQYF
TGTGCCAGCAGTTATGAGGGCTTGGACGAGCAGTACTTC
>TRBV27|TRBJ2-3|once|-
CASSLWTHQPDTQYF
TGTGCCAGCAGTTTATGGACTCATCAACCAGATACGCAGTATTTT
>TRBV28|TRBJ1-6|-|TRBD1
CASSQGGAQHSPLHF
TGTGCCAGCAGCCAAGGGGGCGCCCAGCATTCACCCCTCCACTTT
>TRBV5-4|TRBJ2-3|-|-
CASSLSGLGTDTQYF
TGTGCCAGCAGCTTGTCGGGGCTAGGCACAGATACGCAGTATTTT
>TRBV7-3|TRBJ2-1|-|-
CASSTASYNEQFF
TGTGCCAGCAGCACGGCCAGTTACAATGAGCAGTTCTTC
>TRBV6-4|TRBJ1-6|-|-
CASSEEGYNSPLHF
TGTGCCAGCAGTGAGGAGGGGTACAATTCACCCCTCCACTTT
>TRBV28|TRBJ1-6|-|-
CASSLFSPQNYNSPLHF
TGTGCCAGCAGTTTATTTTCCCCCCAGAACTATAATTCACCCCTCCACTTT